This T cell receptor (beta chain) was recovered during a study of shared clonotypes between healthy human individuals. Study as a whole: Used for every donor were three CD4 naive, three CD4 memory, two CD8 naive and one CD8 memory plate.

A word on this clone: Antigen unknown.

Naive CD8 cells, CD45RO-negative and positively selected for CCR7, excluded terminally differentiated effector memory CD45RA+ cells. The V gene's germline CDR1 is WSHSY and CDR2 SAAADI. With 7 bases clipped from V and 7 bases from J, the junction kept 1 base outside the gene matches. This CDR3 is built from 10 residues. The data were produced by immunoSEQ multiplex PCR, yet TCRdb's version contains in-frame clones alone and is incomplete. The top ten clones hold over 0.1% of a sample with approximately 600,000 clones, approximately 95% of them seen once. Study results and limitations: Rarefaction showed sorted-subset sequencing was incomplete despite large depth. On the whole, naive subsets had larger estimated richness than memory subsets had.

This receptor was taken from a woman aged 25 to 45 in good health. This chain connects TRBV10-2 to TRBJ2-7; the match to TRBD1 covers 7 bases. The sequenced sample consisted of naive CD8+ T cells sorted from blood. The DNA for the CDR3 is TGCGCCAGCATGGACAGGGAGCAGTACTTC. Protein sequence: CASMDREQYF.